This TCR beta chain emerged from a study of T cell responses to AZD1222 COVID-19 vaccine. Findings and limits, study-wide: Only a handful of AZD1222 recipients, roughly 6 in all, had baseline seropositivity. Mostly white British, mostly female donors; authors suggested clonal diversity may be underestimated. Unmutated variant regions are reportedly the target of nearly half of TCRs that are spike-specific. After the peak T cell response, and only then, were repertoires sampled.

This clone showed up just once. Its antigen is as yet unknown. Clones were sequenced by immunoSEQ multiplex PCR, and TCRdb holds only the in-frame ones, with some missing. The data hold some 85,000 clones, with 91% observed a single time. This TCR was recovered from an adult in good health. Sequences were derived from peripheral blood, sampled on day 0 of AZD1222 vaccination.

In DNA, the CDR3 is TGTGCCAGCAGCCCCCGTCGGACAGGCCGGGCCAAAAACATTCAGTACTTC. It yields the protein CASSPRRTGRAKNIQYF. The chain carries TRBV2 and TRBJ2-4; the match to TRBD1 covers 7 bases. The CDR3 spans 17 residues. With 6 bases clipped from V and 1 base from J, the junction kept 12 bases outside the gene matches. Germline V gene sequence: CDR1 SNHLY, CDR2 FYNNEI.